The 24 T cell receptor beta chains below were found in one sample sequenced in a study of glioma-infiltrating T cells after dendritic cell vaccination. Using immunoSEQ multiplex PCR, the repertoire was profiled, and TCRdb retains in-frame clones only, with some absent. This sample has 55,000 to 70,000 clones, with roughly four fifths found just once. The starting material was blood, obtained before dendritic cell vaccination. Source of these receptors: a human donor with glioblastoma.

This rearrangement joins TRBV15 to TRBJ2-3, with D possibly being TRBD1 (6 bases). The V end was cut by 5 bases, the J end by 6 bases, with 18 bases between. Germline V lookup: CDR1 LNHNV, CDR2 YYDKDF (reference sequence). This CDR3 contains 15 residues. CDR3 amino acids: CATSRTGLRDDTQYF. The CDR3 DNA sequence: TGTGCCACCAGCCGAACAGGGCTCAGGGACGATACGCAGTATTTT.

V usage is TRBV11-3 and J usage is TRBJ2-2, with no clear D. V gave up 3 bases and J gave up 7 bases, with 9 bases separating them. Germline CDR1 and CDR2: SGHNT and YENEEA. This CDR3 spans 13 amino acids. CDR3 in DNA: TGTGCCAGCAGCTTGTCCCCTCTCGGGGAGCTGTTTTTT. It translates to CASSLSPLGELFF. Using reference TRBV11-3 and TRBJ2-2 for the parts outside the CDR3, the full variable domain is EAGVVQSPRYKIIEKKQPVAFWCNPISGHNTLYWYLQNLGQGPELLIRYENEEAVDDSQLPKDRFSAERLKGVDSTLKIQPAELGDSAVYLCASSLSPLGELFFGEGSRLTVL.

The J gene is TRBJ2-7, the V gene TRBV4-1; 8 bases are shared with TRBD2. Trimming at V came to 1 base and at J to 3 bases, leaving 2 bases not matched to a gene. Germline CDR1 MGHRA, CDR2 YSYEKL. The CDR3 runs 14 residues. The CDR3 loop reads CASSQGGGIYEQYF. The CDR3 nucleotides are TGCGCCAGCAGCCAAGGCGGGGGGATCTACGAGCAGTACTTC.

The rearrangement joins TRBV9 to TRBJ2-7; 10 bases are shared with TRBD2. The V and J ends lost 0 bases and 0 bases, in that order; junction bases with no gene match: 3. The CDR3 contains 16 residues. The germline gives CDR1 SGDLS, CDR2 YYNGEE. As DNA, the CDR3 is TGTGCCAGCAGCGTAGGGGCTAGCGGGGGCTCCTACGAGCAGTACTTC. It encodes CASSVGASGGSYEQYF.

This chain joins TRBV2 and TRBJ1-5; possible D gene TRBD1, 6 bases. V was pared by 6 bases and J by 5 bases, with 14 bases between. The CDR3 consists of 14 residues. CDR1 and CDR2 (germline): SNHLY, FYNNEI. CDR3 sequence: CASRVQGADQPQHF. The CDR3 nucleotides read TGTGCCAGCAGGGTACAGGGTGCGGATCAGCCCCAGCATTTT.

In its sample, this clone was seen a few times. The CDR3 DNA follows: TGCGCCAGCAGCCGCGTCGAGGGGGTACGCAATCAGCCCCAGCATTTT. Its translation: CASSRVEGVRNQPQHF. The V gene is TRBV4-1, the J gene TRBJ1-5, with a tentative D call TRBD1 (6 bases). The germline gives CDR1 MGHRA, CDR2 YSYEKL. The V end lost 4 bases, the J end lost 2 bases, and 15 bases lay between the germline ends. CDR3 size: 16 residues.

This chain uses TRBV5-1 with TRBJ2-7; 10 nucleotides match TRBD1. Unmatched junction bases numbered 12, after V lost 2 bases and J lost 1 base. This CDR3 contains 18 residues. Per germline, CDR1 SGHRS and CDR2 YFSETQ. Here the CDR3 DNA reads TGCGCCAGCAGCTTCGCCGGGACAGGGGCCCTCTTATCCTACGAGCAGTACTTC. Translation gives CASSFAGTGALLSYEQYF.

The chain links TRBV6-1 to TRBJ1-2, with D perhaps TRBD1 (6 bases). Germline assignment: CDR1 MNHNS and CDR2 SASEGT. V was cut by 0 bases and J by 2 bases, with 13 bases left in between. The CDR3 loop spans 16 amino acids. The CDR3 DNA reads as TGTGCCAGCAGTGAAGCGGCAGGGGCAGCGAACTATGGCTACACCTTC. This translates into CASSEAAGAANYGYTF.

This chain connects TRBV11-2 to TRBJ1-3, with a tentative D call TRBD1 (5 bases). V was clipped by 1 base and J by 4 bases, with 8 bases between them. From germline, CDR1 is SGHAT and CDR2 FQNNGV. The CDR3 is 14 residues long. CDR3 region: CASSLAGIGNTIYF. CDR3 DNA sequence: TGTGCCAGCAGCTTAGCAGGGATCGGAAACACCATATATTTT.

This clone came up a few times. The J gene is TRBJ2-4, the V gene TRBV5-1; D is possibly TRBD2 (6 bases). Between the trimmed V and J ends, which lost 2 bases and 5 bases, there was a span of 14 bases. Looked up from germline, CDR1 is SGHRS and CDR2 is YFSETQ. CDR3 size: 15 residues. CDR3 DNA sequence: TGCGCCAGCAGCTTCTGGGGAGGTGGGCAAAACATTCAGTACTTC. Its translation is CASSFWGGGQNIQYF. Supplemented by reference TRBV5-1 and TRBJ2-4, the full variable domain reads KAGVTQTPRYLIKTRGQQVTLSCSPISGHRSVSWYQQTPGQGLQFLFEYFSETQRNKGNFPGRFSGRQFSNSRSEMNVSTLELGDSALYLCASSFWGGGQNIQYFGAGTRLSVL.

J is TRBJ1-4 and V is TRBV2; D unresolved. V shed 4 bases and J shed 7 bases, with 10 bases lying between them. Germline V CDR1 and CDR2: SNHLY, FYNNEI. The CDR3 is made up of 13 amino acids. CDR3 DNA sequence: TGTGCCAGCAGTGCTAGGGAGGGTGAAAAACTGTTTTTT. Protein sequence: CASSAREGEKLFF. The full variable domain, its missing parts supplied by reference TRBV2 and TRBJ1-4, is EPEVTQTPSHQVTQMGQEVILRCVPISNHLYFYWYRQILGQKVEFLVSFYNNEISEKSEIFDDQFSVERPDGSNFTLKIRSTKLEDSAMYFCASSAREGEKLFFGSGTQLSVL.

The CDR3 nucleotides read TGTGCCAGCACTCCTCCTAGTGCAGATACGCAGTATTTT. This gives the protein CASTPPSADTQYF. The rearrangement joins TRBV7-6 to TRBJ2-3; D gene uncertain. The CDR3 runs to 13 residues. The V gene's germline CDR1 is SGHVS and CDR2 FNYEAQ. Trimming shortened V by 7 bases and J by 4 bases, and 12 bases separated the two germline ends.

DNA for the CDR3: TGTGCCAGTAGCCCCCAGGGTTATAATTCACCCCTCCACTTT. This translates into CASSPQGYNSPLHF. The chain is built from TRBV19 and TRBJ1-6; tentatively, D is TRBD1 (5 bases). The CDR3 has 14 amino acids. Per germline, CDR1 LNHDA and CDR2 SQIVND (reference sequence). V was clipped by 6 bases and J by 4 bases, with 10 bases between them.

This clone appeared a single time. The V gene is TRBV28, the J gene TRBJ2-1; TRBD1 aligns across 9 bases. The V segment lost 5 bases and the J segment 8 bases; nucleotides outside the gene matches: 10. Looked up from germline, CDR1 is MDHEN and CDR2 is SYDVKM. CDR3 length equals 15 residues. This CDR3 reads CASSTPGTGYYEQFF. CDR3 coding DNA: TGTGCCAGCAGTACCCCCGGGACAGGGTACTATGAGCAGTTCTTC. Looking up the rest from reference TRBV28 and TRBJ2-1 gives the full variable domain: DVKVTQSSRYLVKRTGEKVFLECVQDMDHENMFWYRQDPGLGLRLIYFSYDVKMKEKGDIPEGYSVSREKKERFSLILESASTNQTSMYLCASSTPGTGYYEQFFGPGTRLTVL.

The chain links TRBV9 to TRBJ1-1; no clear D gene. Germline V gene sequence: CDR1 SGDLS, CDR2 YYNGEE. The CDR3 runs 17 residues. Trimming shortened V by 0 bases and J by 2 bases, and 17 bases separated the two germline ends. CDR3 nucleotide sequence: TGTGCCAGCAGCGTAGGGTTGGAGGGCACAAGAAACACTGAAGCTTTCTTT. Its translation: CASSVGLEGTRNTEAFF.

As to this clone: At one of its ends the junction is not consistent with the germline gene, which may arise from a read error. The sample holds other DNA sequences that translate to the same CDR3. The genes are TRBV19 and TRBJ1-2; 7 bases are shared with TRBD1. Germline CDR1 LNHDA, CDR2 SQIVND (reference sequence). The CDR3 is 15 residues long. The CDR3 nucleotides are TGCGCCAGTAGAGCGGGCCTACAGGGGACCTATGGCTACACCTTC. Its translation is CASRAGLQGTYGYTF. The complete variable domain, with remaining parts taken from reference TRBV19 and TRBJ1-2, reads DGGITQSPKYLFRKEGQNVTLSCEQNLNHDAMYWYRQDPGQGLRLIYYSQIVNDFQKGDIAEGYSVSREKKESFPLTVTSAQKNPTAFYLCASRAGLQGTYGYTFGSGTRLTVV.

A single count supports this clone. This sequence joins TRBV6-5 and TRBJ1-4; TRBD1 matches at 10 bases. CDR3 length: 15 residues. V lost 2 bases and J lost 7; bases outside the gene matches: 4. Germline V lookup: CDR1 MNHEY, CDR2 SVGAGI. The CDR3: CASSYGGTGAEKLFF. The DNA of the CDR3 is TGTGCCAGCAGTTACGGTGGGACAGGGGCTGAAAAACTGTTTTTT.

The genes are TRBV4-2 and TRBJ1-3; perhaps TRBD1 as D (6 bases). Germline V gene data show CDR1 as LGHNA and CDR2 as YNFKEQ. V lost 4 bases to trimming and J lost 0 bases, with 13 bases between them. This CDR3 has 16 residues. The CDR3 DNA reads TGTGCCAGCAGCCTAGCGACAGGCCACTCTGGAAACACCATATATTTT. This encodes CASSLATGHSGNTIYF.

The chain joins TRBV6-1 to TRBJ2-7; possible D gene TRBD2, 6 bases. Trimming removed 2 bases from V and 2 bases from J, with 10 bases in between. This CDR3 contains 14 residues. Germline lookup yields CDR1 MNHNS and CDR2 SASEGT. The CDR3 DNA reads as TGTGCCAGCAGTGAAAGGGGACTTCCCTACGAGCAGTACTTC. It specifies CASSERGLPYEQYF.

Of note for this clone: One end of the junction varies from germline; a read error may be responsible. The gene calls are TRBV7-7 and TRBJ2-1; 8 nucleotides line up with TRBD2. Germline loops: CDR1 SSHAT, CDR2 FNYEAQ (reference sequence). There are 16 residues in the CDR3. Here the CDR3 DNA reads TGTGCTAGCAGCCCAATACTAGCGGCGACCTACAATGAGCAGTTCTTC. It translates to CASSPILAATYNEQFF. Together with reference TRBV7-7 and TRBJ2-1, the CDR3 gives the full variable domain: GAGVSQSPRYKVTKRGQDVTLRCDPISSHATLYWYQQALGQGPEFLTYFNYEAQPDKSGLPSDRFSAERPEGSISTLTIQRTEQRDSAMYRCASSPILAATYNEQFFGPGTRLTVL.

The rearrangement joins TRBV4-1 to TRBJ2-1; 11 nucleotides agree with TRBD2. Germline CDR1 and CDR2: MGHRA and YSYEKL. V lost 0 bases, J lost 9 bases, and 7 bases stayed unmatched. The CDR3 is 16 residues long. The CDR3 region has the DNA TGCGCCAGCAGCCAAGAAAGGCTAGCGGGGGGAGGTGAGCAGTTCTTC. It yields the protein CASSQERLAGGGEQFF.

The V call is TRBV19, the J call TRBJ1-2; D gene uncertain. V lost 6 bases to trimming and J lost 4 bases, with 9 bases between them. Germline V gene data show CDR1 as LNHDA and CDR2 as SQIVND (reference sequence). This CDR3 has 12 residues. The CDR3 protein is CASSSKAYGYTF. CDR3 DNA: TGTGCCAGTAGCTCAAAAGCCTATGGCTACACCTTC.

This chain connects TRBV4-1 to TRBJ2-5; D possibly corresponds to TRBD1 (5 bases). The CDR3 is 12 amino acids. Germline assignment: CDR1 MGHRA and CDR2 YSYEKL. The ends were cut back, 2 bases at V and 12 bases at J, with 13 bases in the middle. CDR3 region: CASSQKGIPEYF. The DNA of the CDR3 is TGCGCCAGCAGCCAAAAGGGGATCCCCGAGTACTTC.

This chain links TRBV7-2 with TRBJ2-3; 8 bases align to TRBD2. This CDR3 has 15 residues. The J segment lost 2 bases and the V segment lost 7 bases, leaving 8 bases of the junction unmatched. Germline CDR1 SGHTA, CDR2 FQGNSA. CDR3 in amino acids: CASTASSGYTDTQYF. CDR3 nucleotide sequence: TGTGCCAGCACCGCGTCTAGCGGGTACACAGATACGCAGTATTTT.